These 18 T cell receptor beta chains were sequenced from one sample in a study of blood T cell repertoires in COVID-19. The table came from immunoSEQ multiplex PCR; TCRdb's copy has only in-frame clones and leaves some out. The data contain roughly 140,000 clones, roughly 82% of them singletons. The sample consisted of peripheral blood. These receptors were obtained from a woman aged 45-60 years in a cohort sampled during active or convalescent COVID-19.

The chain is built from TRBV7-3 and TRBJ1-1; D gene uncertain. Germline loops: CDR1 SGHTA, CDR2 FQGTGA. The CDR3 runs 11 residues. V was cut by 5 bases and J by 6 bases, with 7 bases left in between. Here the CDR3 reads CASSTRAEAFF. CDR3 DNA sequence: TGTGCCAGCAGCACGAGGGCTGAAGCTTTCTTT.

This clone came up once. The chain combines TRBV7-3 with TRBJ2-1, with D possibly matching TRBD2 (6 bases). This CDR3 contains 16 residues. V lost 1 base and J lost 2, with 12 bases in between. The germline V gene has CDR1 SGHTA and CDR2 FQGTGA. The CDR3 nucleotides read TGTGCCAGCAGCTTAAGCGGCGGGGACCCCTACAATGAGCAGTTCTTC. The encoded protein is CASSLSGGDPYNEQFF.

This chain joins TRBV7-9 and TRBJ1-1; the match to TRBD1 covers 9 bases. The CDR3 contains 13 residues. Germline CDR1 and CDR2: SEHNR and FQNEAQ (reference sequence). With 6 bases clipped from V and 6 bases from J, the junction kept 5 bases outside the gene matches. The CDR3 protein is CASRGTGRPEAFF. The CDR3 bases are TGTGCCAGCAGGGGGACAGGGCGTCCTGAAGCTTTCTTT.

This chain connects TRBV5-1 to TRBJ2-3; 13 bases line up with TRBD2. This CDR3 contains 15 residues. After removal of 0 bases from V and 10 bases from J, the junction contained 5 bases not matched to a gene. Germline CDR1 is SGHRS and CDR2 is YFSETQ. The CDR3 nucleotides are TGCGCCAGCAGCTTGGAACTAGCGGGGGGGCGGTCGCAGTATTTT. Amino acids: CASSLELAGGRSQYF.

This clone was detected only a few times. The CDR3 reads CATSRVGTGRPSNQPQHF. As DNA, the CDR3 is TGTGCCACCAGCAGAGTAGGTACAGGGAGACCAAGCAATCAGCCCCAGCATTTT. This rearrangement joins TRBV15 to TRBJ1-5, with TRBD1 as a possible D gene (6 bases). V was pared by 1 base and J by 1 base, with 17 bases between. Germline V CDR1 and CDR2: LNHNV, YYDKDF (reference sequence). CDR3 length: 18 amino acids.

The chain employs TRBV2 and TRBJ2-5, with 15 bases that match TRBD2. The CDR3 spans 17 residues. J lost 7 bases, V lost 1 base, and 7 bases had no gene match. Per the germline V gene, CDR1 is SNHLY and CDR2 is FYNNEI. CDR3 loop: CASSEDGLAGGLGTQYF. The CDR3 coding sequence is TGTGCCAGCAGTGAAGACGGACTAGCGGGGGGGCTAGGGACCCAGTACTTC.

The chain is built from TRBV19 and TRBJ1-5; D gene unclear. CDR3 length: 13 residues. Germline V CDR1 and CDR2: LNHDA, SQIVND (reference sequence). The V gene lost 5 bases and the J gene lost 6 bases, with 11 bases spanning the gap. The CDR3 DNA follows: TGTGCCAGTAGTCAGCGGGCGGCTCAGCCCCAGCATTTT. Protein product: CASSQRAAQPQHF. Drawing the rest from reference TRBV19 and TRBJ1-5, the complete variable domain is DGGITQSPKYLFRKEGQNVTLSCEQNLNHDAMYWYRQDPGQGLRLIYYSQIVNDFQKGDIAEGYSVSREKKESFPLTVTSAQKNPTAFYLCASSQRAAQPQHFGDGTRLSIL.

The chain joins TRBV9 to TRBJ2-3; the match to TRBD2 covers 10 bases. Germline trimming cut 4 bases from V and 0 bases from J; bases unmatched to any gene: 11. Germline CDR1 reads SGDLS; CDR2 reads YYNGEE. The CDR3 length is 18 residues. CDR3 sequence: CASSPRVAGGASTDTQYF. The CDR3 DNA reads as TGTGCCAGCAGCCCCCGGGTAGCGGGGGGCGCTAGCACAGATACGCAGTATTTT.

This chain joins TRBV27 and TRBJ1-5; D possibly corresponds to TRBD1 (5 bases). With 2 bases removed from V and 1 base from J, the gap between germline ends came to 9 bases. CDR1 and CDR2 (germline): MNHEY, SMNVEV (reference sequence). The CDR3 is 15 residues long. The CDR3 sequence is CASSLLSGSNQPQHF. CDR3 nucleotide sequence: TGTGCCAGCAGTTTACTTTCAGGGAGCAATCAGCCCCAGCATTTT.

The chain carries TRBV18 and TRBJ1-5; 8 bases map to TRBD1. The CDR3 spans 18 residues. CDR1 is KGHSH and CDR2 is LQKENI in the germline V gene. Unmatched junction bases numbered 19, after V lost 3 bases and J lost 9 bases. Here the CDR3 reads CASSPGHGTGTGARPQHF. DNA for the CDR3: TGTGCCAGCTCACCTGGACATGGAACCGGGACAGGAGCCCGGCCCCAGCATTTT.

The rearrangement uses TRBV9 and TRBJ1-3, with a weak D call TRBD1 (6 bases). V lost 3 bases and J lost 4, with 8 bases in between. Germline lookup yields CDR1 SGDLS and CDR2 YYNGEE. The CDR3 consists of 13 residues. The CDR3 here is CASSATGGNTIYF. The CDR3 nucleotides are TGTGCCAGCAGCGCAACAGGGGGAAACACCATATATTTT.

The chain has TRBV6-1 and TRBJ1-3; 7 nucleotides line up with TRBD1. The CDR3 extends over 16 amino acids. V dropped 2 bases and J dropped 3; count of bases not matched to a gene: 7. Germline V gene sequence: CDR1 MNHNS, CDR2 SASEGT. The CDR3 DNA reads as TGTGCCAGCAGTGAAAGTAGCCAGGGGGGTGGAAACACCATATATTTT. Protein: CASSESSQGGGNTIYF.

This clone was seen only a few times. For the CDR3, the DNA is TGTGCCAGCACGGACTCCGGGACAGAGGTCTTCCTAGTGGGATACGAGCAGTACTTC. Protein sequence: CASTDSGTEVFLVGYEQYF. V gene TRBV21-1 combines with J gene TRBJ2-7; TRBD1, as called in the table, went unchecked against the DNA. TRBV21-1 corresponds to a pseudogene. The CDR3 runs to 19 residues.

CDR3 residues: CATSESGTGSANEKLFF. The CDR3 nucleotides are TGTGCCACCAGTGAATCCGGGACAGGGTCAGCTAATGAAAAACTGTTTTTT. This chain uses TRBV24-1 with TRBJ1-4, with 9 bases lining up with TRBD1. The CDR3 is 17 residues long. With V trimmed by 4 bases and J by 3 bases, 8 bases remained unmatched. CDR1 and CDR2 from the germline V gene are KGHDR and SFDVKD.

This clone is categorized as medium-sized. The chain has TRBV19 and TRBJ1-4, with D perhaps matching TRBD1 (6 bases). From germline, CDR1 is LNHDA and CDR2 SQIVND (reference sequence). The CDR3 is 10 amino acids. Trimming took off 9 bases at V and 14 bases at J, with 13 bases between the two ends. The CDR3 nucleotides are TGTGCCAGCGCAGGGGTCGCTCTGTTTTTT. It encodes CASAGVALFF.

The V call is TRBV5-1, the J call TRBJ2-3; 7 bases match TRBD2. V shed 3 bases, J shed 4 bases, and the junction held 5 bases outside the gene matches. Looked up from germline, CDR1 is SGHRS and CDR2 is YFSETQ. This CDR3 is built from 14 residues. CDR3 amino acids: CASSSGLEPDTQYF. The CDR3 region has the DNA TGCGCCAGCAGCTCAGGACTAGAACCAGATACGCAGTATTTT. The full variable domain, rest sourced from reference TRBV5-1 and TRBJ2-3, is KAGVTQTPRYLIKTRGQQVTLSCSPISGHRSVSWYQQTPGQGLQFLFEYFSETQRNKGNFPGRFSGRQFSNSRSEMNVSTLELGDSALYLCASSSGLEPDTQYFGPGTRLTVL.

This rearrangement joins TRBV30 to TRBJ2-2; a weak D match, TRBD2 (6 bases). CDR3 length: 14 residues. Deletions cut 3 bases from V and 6 bases from J, with 14 bases between. Germline CDR1 reads GTSNPN; CDR2 reads SVGIG (reference sequence). The CDR3 region is CAWRGPAGSGELFF. For the CDR3, the DNA is TGTGCCTGGAGAGGCCCGGCGGGGTCCGGGGAGCTGTTTTTT. The whole variable domain, remainder taken from reference TRBV30 and TRBJ2-2, is SQTIHQWPATLVQPVGSPLSLECTVEGTSNPNLYWYRQAAGRGLQLLFYSVGIGQISSEVPQNLSASRPQDRQFILSSKKLLLSDSGFYLCAWRGPAGSGELFFGEGSRLTVL.

V and J are TRBV19 and TRBJ1-1, with 8 bases identical to TRBD1. J lost 4 bases, V lost 8 bases, and 9 bases had no gene match. Germline CDR1 and CDR2: LNHDA and SQIVND (reference sequence). The CDR3 has 14 amino acids. CDR3 sequence (DNA): TGTGCCAGTCGCCGTGGACAGGGTGGCACTGAAGCTTTCTTT. Translated, it gives CASRRGQGGTEAFF.